The 21 T cell receptor beta chains presented below share a single source sample, sequenced in a study of T cell responses to AZD1222 COVID-19 vaccine. Sequencing was performed with immunoSEQ multiplex PCR; in TCRdb, only in-frame clones are kept and a portion is missing. The sample holds over 90,000 clones, approximately 88% seen once. The material sequenced was peripheral blood, taken 28 days after the second AZD1222 dose. Every receptor here comes from an adult who received the AZD1222 COVID-19 vaccine.

The V gene is TRBV30, the J gene TRBJ1-6; D gene ambiguous. With 2 bases removed from V and 0 bases from J, the gap between germline ends came to 8 bases. The CDR3 spans 15 residues. Germline values: CDR1 GTSNPN, CDR2 SVGIG (reference sequence). CDR3 in DNA: TGTGCCTGGAGTTCCAGGAGCTCCTATAATTCACCCCTCCACTTT. Its translation is CAWSSRSSYNSPLHF.

The table lists this clone with a few counts. The chain combines TRBV11-2 with TRBJ1-3; TRBD1 agrees at 7 bases. From germline, CDR1 is SGHAT and CDR2 FQNNGV. The CDR3 covers 15 residues. Unmatched junction bases numbered 3, after V lost 4 bases and J lost 0 bases. In DNA form, the CDR3 reads TGTGCCAGCAGCTCCCGGGACAGCTCTGGAAACACCATATATTTT. Translated: CASSSRDSSGNTIYF.

The genes are TRBV9 and TRBJ1-4; a weak D match, TRBD1 (5 bases). V was trimmed by 0 bases and J by 8 bases, leaving 14 bases between them. Germline V gives CDR1 SGDLS, CDR2 YYNGEE. This CDR3 spans 15 amino acids. Written as DNA, the CDR3 is TGTGCCAGCAGCGTAGGAATCCAGGGAGGGGAAAAACTGTTTTTT. It encodes CASSVGIQGGEKLFF.

The chain employs TRBV5-1 and TRBJ2-3, with 8 bases aligning to TRBD2. V shed 0 bases and J 6 bases; nucleotides not matched to a gene: 6. The length of the CDR3 is 15 residues. Germline V CDR1 and CDR2: SGHRS, YFSETQ. CDR3 DNA: TGCGCCAGCAGCTTGGATGGGACTAGGGGGGATACGCAGTATTTT. Protein sequence: CASSLDGTRGDTQYF.

The V gene is TRBV27, the J gene TRBJ2-7, with 8 bases fitting TRBD2. CDR3 length: 15 amino acids. Unmatched junction bases numbered 10, after V lost 5 bases and J lost 4 bases. The V gene's germline CDR1 is MNHEY and CDR2 SMNVEV (reference sequence). This chain's CDR3 is CASSPPAGVGYEQYF. DNA for the CDR3: TGTGCCAGCAGTCCCCCAGCGGGAGTGGGGTACGAGCAGTACTTC.

The V and J genes are TRBV5-6 and TRBJ1-6; 10 bases align to TRBD1. Germline trimming cut 3 bases from V and 3 bases from J; bases unmatched to any gene: 6. Germline CDR1 and CDR2: SGHDT and YYEEEE. This CDR3 contains 17 residues. CDR3 coding DNA: TGTGCCAGCAGCTGGACAGGGGGGAACATCTATAATTCACCCCTCCACTTT. It translates to CASSWTGGNIYNSPLHF.

V gene TRBV21-1 combines with J gene TRBJ1-5; the table assigns TRBD1, which was not confirmed against the DNA. TRBV21-1 represents a pseudogene. This CDR3 region has 18 residues. In nucleotides, the CDR3 is TGTGCCAGCAGCAAAGCAGGGCTCGAGAGGGGGCAGGATCAGCCCCAGCATTTT. As protein: CASSKAGLERGQDQPQHF.

This rearrangement joins TRBV5-8 to TRBJ2-2; 8 bases line up with TRBD2. CDR1 and CDR2 (germline): SGHTS, YDEGEE. J gave up 3 bases and V 1 base, and 2 bases lay outside the gene matches. The CDR3 is 15 residues long. This CDR3 is CASSLSGGYTGELFF. CDR3 DNA sequence: TGTGCCAGCAGCTTGAGCGGGGGCTACACCGGGGAGCTGTTTTTT.

The genes are TRBV19 and TRBJ2-1, with 9 bases matching TRBD2. V gave up 5 bases and J gave up 7 bases; unmatched junction bases: 9. The germline V gene encodes CDR1 LNHDA and CDR2 SQIVND (reference sequence). There are 15 residues in the CDR3. The CDR3: CASSSLSGSMNEQFF. The CDR3 nucleotides read TGTGCCAGTAGTTCCCTTAGCGGGAGCATGAATGAGCAGTTCTTC.

The chain is built from TRBV4-1 and TRBJ1-1; 10 positions match TRBD1. There are 16 residues in the CDR3. Germline V lookup: CDR1 MGHRA, CDR2 YSYEKL. The trim removed 1 base at V and 5 bases at J, leaving 7 bases unmatched. CDR3 residues: CASSQGVTGGETEAFF. The CDR3 DNA is TGCGCCAGCAGCCAAGGAGTGACAGGGGGCGAAACTGAAGCTTTCTTT.

This rearrangement joins TRBV7-3 to TRBJ2-6, with a possible D match to TRBD2 (5 bases). This CDR3 spans 17 amino acids. CDR1 and CDR2 (germline): SGHTA, FQGTGA. The ends were cut back, 1 base at V and 3 bases at J, with 13 bases in the middle. The CDR3 reads CASSLSGLSIGANVLTF. The CDR3 coding sequence is TGTGCCAGCAGCTTAAGTGGACTCAGTATTGGGGCCAACGTCCTGACTTTC.

V and J are TRBV27 and TRBJ2-5, with 11 bases aligning to TRBD2. Germline loops: CDR1 MNHEY, CDR2 SMNVEV (reference sequence). Trimming cost V 8 bases and J 6 bases; bases outside gene matches: 8. This CDR3 region has 14 residues. The DNA of the CDR3 is TGTGCCAGCGGACTAGCGGGTATGGGGAAGACCCAGTACTTC. Amino acid sequence: CASGLAGMGKTQYF.

This chain links TRBV9 with TRBJ2-2; D remains unclear. The CDR3 extends over 15 amino acids. Trimming stripped 4 bases from V and 1 base from J, with 11 bases between. Germline CDR1 and CDR2: SGDLS and YYNGEE. CDR3 amino acids: CASSPGPENTGELFF. The CDR3, as DNA: TGTGCCAGCAGCCCAGGACCCGAGAACACCGGGGAGCTGTTTTTT.

V is TRBV27 and J is TRBJ2-7; unclear D gene. CDR3 length: 13 amino acids. Trimming shortened V by 6 bases and J by 4 bases, and 13 bases separated the two germline ends. Germline V gene data show CDR1 as MNHEY and CDR2 as SMNVEV (reference sequence). CDR3 in DNA: TGTGCCAGCAGGGCCCCCGGGTTGTACGAGCAGTACTTC. It translates to CASRAPGLYEQYF.

This chain joins TRBV7-9 and TRBJ2-1, with D unresolved. Germline CDR1 is SEHNR and CDR2 is FQNEAQ (reference sequence). The CDR3 has 11 residues. Trimming took 3 bases from V and 8 from J, leaving 5 bases between them. CDR3 sequence (DNA): TGTGCCAGCAGCTTTCCCCATGAGCAGTTCTTC. This encodes CASSFPHEQFF.

This clone was counted a single time. CDR3 sequence reads: CSARGGANEKLFF. DNA for the CDR3: TGCAGCGCCAGGGGTGGAGCTAATGAAAAACTGTTTTTT. The chain employs TRBV29-1 and TRBJ1-4, with D possibly TRBD1 on 6 matching bases. Trimming took 7 bases from V and 3 from J, leaving 12 bases between them. There are 13 residues in the CDR3. CDR1 and CDR2 (germline): SQVTM, ANQGSEA.

The chain employs TRBV6-6 and TRBJ2-1; either TRBD1 or TRBD2 may fit D (5 bases each). Looked up from germline, CDR1 is MNHNY and CDR2 is SVGAGI (reference sequence). The V end was cut by 5 bases, the J end by 10 bases, with 12 bases between. There are 12 residues in the CDR3. The CDR3 spells CASSPEGREQFF. In nucleotides, the CDR3 is TGTGCCAGCAGTCCCGAGGGGCGGGAGCAGTTCTTC.

This sequence joins TRBV5-4 and TRBJ1-2; TRBD1 is a possible D gene (5 bases). Germline CDR1 is SGHNT and CDR2 is YYREEE (reference sequence). This CDR3 spans 14 amino acids. V was trimmed by 0 bases and J by 4 bases, leaving 10 bases between them. The CDR3 sequence: CASSLGRDRYGYTF. In DNA form, the CDR3 reads TGTGCCAGCAGCTTGGGCCGGGACCGCTATGGCTACACCTTC. Combining the CDR3 with reference TRBV5-4 and TRBJ1-2 gives the whole variable domain ETGVTQSPTHLIKTRGQQVTLRCSSQSGHNTVSWYQQALGQGPQFIFQYYREEENGRGNFPPRFSGLQFPNYSSELNVNALELDDSALYLCASSLGRDRYGYTFGSGTRLTVV.

This chain links TRBV19 with TRBJ1-3; a possible D gene is TRBD1 (6 bases). With 5 bases removed from V and 2 bases from J, the gap between germline ends came to 10 bases. The CDR3 has 14 residues. In germline, CDR1 is LNHDA, CDR2 SQIVND (reference sequence). CDR3 coding DNA: TGTGCCAGTAGTCGACAGGTCGCTGGAAACACCATATATTTT. It encodes CASSRQVAGNTIYF.

The CDR3 region is CASSPGGQGDNSPLHF. In nucleotides, the CDR3 is TGTGCCAGCTCACCAGGGGGACAGGGGGATAATTCACCCCTCCACTTT. The chain recombines TRBV18 with TRBJ1-6, with 11 bases lining up with TRBD1. Losses at the gene ends were 2 bases for V and 5 bases for J; bases not matched to a gene: 2. This CDR3 is 16 amino acids long. CDR1 is KGHSH and CDR2 is LQKENI in the germline V gene.

This chain links TRBV4-3 with TRBJ2-7; 10 positions match TRBD1. The CDR3 covers 16 residues. The trim removed 5 bases at V and 2 bases at J, leaving 9 bases unmatched. Germline CDR1 is LGHNA and CDR2 is YSLEER. CDR3 protein: CASSFSGTGETYEQYF. The DNA of the CDR3 is TGCGCCAGCAGCTTCTCCGGGACAGGGGAAACCTACGAGCAGTACTTC.